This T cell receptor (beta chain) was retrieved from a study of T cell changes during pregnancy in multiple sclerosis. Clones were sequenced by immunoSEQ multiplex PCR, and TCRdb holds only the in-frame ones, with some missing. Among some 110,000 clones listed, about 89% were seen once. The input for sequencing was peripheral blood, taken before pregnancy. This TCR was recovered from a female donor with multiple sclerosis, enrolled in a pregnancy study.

The CDR3 sequence: CASSLIGGGADETQYF. The CDR3 DNA reads as TGTGCCAGCAGCTTAATAGGCGGGGGGGCCGATGAGACCCAGTACTTC. This chain links TRBV7-3 with TRBJ2-5; the match to TRBD2 covers 9 bases. CDR1 SGHTA and CDR2 FQGTGA come from the germline V gene. This CDR3 spans 16 amino acids. Trimming cost V 1 base and J 5 bases; bases outside gene matches: 8. Filled out from reference TRBV7-3 and TRBJ2-5, the complete variable domain reads GAGVSQTPSNKVTEKGKYVELRCDPISGHTALYWYRQSLGQGPEFLIYFQGTGAADDSGLPNDRFFAVRPEGSVSTLKIQRTERGDSAVYLCASSLIGGGADETQYFGPGTRLLVL.